This entry describes one TCR beta chain. The antigen is not known. TCRB transcripts that were expressed got sequenced, as all of the isolated RNA had been reverse transcribed. The assay was immunoSEQ multiplex PCR, and TCRdb's table has in-frame clones only and misses some. The profile shows some 290,000 clones, 14% of them singletons. The data were obtained in a study of beta chain features in type 1 diabetes. Background on the study: Similarity in age, gender and cell yields was seen between patients and healthy donors.

The ends lost 3 bases at V and 6 bases at J; junction bases unmatched: 7. This CDR3 spans 14 amino acids. The germline CDR1 and CDR2 sequences are SGHDT and YYEEEE. Study-wide results and caveats: Shortening that was moderate but significant affected the TCRB CDR3s of Type 1 diabetes patients in all four CD4+ subsets.

The chain recombines TRBV5-6 with TRBJ1-2; 8 nucleotides match TRBD1. Sequencing was done on a sample of naive CD4+ T cells from blood. The source is a man aged 25 to 40 with type 1 diabetes. In DNA, the CDR3 is TGTGCCAGCAGCTACCCGGACAGGGACGATGGCTACACCTTC. It translates to CASSYPDRDDGYTF.